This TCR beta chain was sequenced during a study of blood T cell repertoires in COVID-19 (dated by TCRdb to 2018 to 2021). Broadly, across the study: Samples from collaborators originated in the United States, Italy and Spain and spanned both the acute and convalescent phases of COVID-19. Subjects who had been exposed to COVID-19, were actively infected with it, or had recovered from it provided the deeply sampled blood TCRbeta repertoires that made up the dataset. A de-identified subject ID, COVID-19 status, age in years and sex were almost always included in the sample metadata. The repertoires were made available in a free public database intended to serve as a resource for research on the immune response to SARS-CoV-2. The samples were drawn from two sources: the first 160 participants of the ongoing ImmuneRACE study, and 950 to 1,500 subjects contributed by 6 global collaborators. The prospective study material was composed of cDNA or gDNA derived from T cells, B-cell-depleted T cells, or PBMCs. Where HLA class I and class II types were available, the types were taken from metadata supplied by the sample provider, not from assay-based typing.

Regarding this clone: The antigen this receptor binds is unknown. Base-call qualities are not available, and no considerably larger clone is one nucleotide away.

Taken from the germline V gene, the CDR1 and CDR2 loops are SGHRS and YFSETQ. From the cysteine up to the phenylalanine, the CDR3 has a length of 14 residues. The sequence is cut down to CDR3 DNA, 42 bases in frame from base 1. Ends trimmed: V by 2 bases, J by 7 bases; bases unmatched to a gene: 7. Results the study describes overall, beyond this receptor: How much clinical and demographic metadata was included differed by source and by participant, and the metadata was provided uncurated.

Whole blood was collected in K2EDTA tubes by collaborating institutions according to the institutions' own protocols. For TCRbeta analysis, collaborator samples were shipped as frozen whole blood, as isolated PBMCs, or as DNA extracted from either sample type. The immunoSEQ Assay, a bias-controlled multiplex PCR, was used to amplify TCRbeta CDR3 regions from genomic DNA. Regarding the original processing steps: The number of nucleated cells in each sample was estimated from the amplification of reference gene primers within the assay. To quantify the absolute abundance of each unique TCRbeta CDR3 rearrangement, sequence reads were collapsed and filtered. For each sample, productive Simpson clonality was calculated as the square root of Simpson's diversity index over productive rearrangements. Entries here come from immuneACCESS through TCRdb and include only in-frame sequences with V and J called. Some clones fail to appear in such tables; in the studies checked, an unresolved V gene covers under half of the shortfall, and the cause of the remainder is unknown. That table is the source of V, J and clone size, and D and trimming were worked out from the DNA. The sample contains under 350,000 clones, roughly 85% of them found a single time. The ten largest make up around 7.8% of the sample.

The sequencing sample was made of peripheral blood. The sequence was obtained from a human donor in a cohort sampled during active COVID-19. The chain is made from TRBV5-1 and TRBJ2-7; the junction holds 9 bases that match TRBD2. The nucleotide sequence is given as TGCGCCAGCAGCTTAGGGCGGGGGGGCGTTGAGCAGTACTTC. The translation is CASSLGRGGVEQYF.